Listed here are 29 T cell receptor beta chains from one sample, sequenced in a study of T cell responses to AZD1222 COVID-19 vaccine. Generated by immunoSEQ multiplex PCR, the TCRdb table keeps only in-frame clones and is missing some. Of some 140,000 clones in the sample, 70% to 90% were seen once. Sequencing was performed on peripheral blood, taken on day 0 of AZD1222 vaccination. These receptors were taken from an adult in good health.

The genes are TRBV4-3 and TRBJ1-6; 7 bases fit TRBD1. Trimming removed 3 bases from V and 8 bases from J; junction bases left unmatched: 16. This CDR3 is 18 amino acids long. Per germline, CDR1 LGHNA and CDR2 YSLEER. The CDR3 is CASSQKYPPGGVDSPLHF. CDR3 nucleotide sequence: TGCGCCAGCAGCCAGAAATATCCTCCAGGGGGGGTAGATTCACCCCTCCACTTT.

As DNA, the CDR3 is TGTGCCACCAGTGTGGGGAATGAGCAGTTCTTC. This codes for CATSVGNEQFF. The V gene is TRBV24-1, the J gene TRBJ2-1; D not resolved. The CDR3 contains 11 residues. V lost 5 bases to trimming and J lost 7 bases, with 5 bases between them. CDR1 is KGHDR and CDR2 is SFDVKD in the germline V gene.

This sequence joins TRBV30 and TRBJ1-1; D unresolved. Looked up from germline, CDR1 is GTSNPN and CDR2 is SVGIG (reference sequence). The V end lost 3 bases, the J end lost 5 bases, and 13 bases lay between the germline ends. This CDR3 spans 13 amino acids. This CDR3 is CAWRMDGGTEAFF. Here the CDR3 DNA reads TGTGCCTGGAGGATGGACGGTGGGACTGAAGCTTTCTTT. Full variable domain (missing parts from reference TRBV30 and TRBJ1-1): SQTIHQWPATLVQPVGSPLSLECTVEGTSNPNLYWYRQAAGRGLQLLFYSVGIGQISSEVPQNLSASRPQDRQFILSSKKLLLSDSGFYLCAWRMDGGTEAFFGQGTRLTVV.

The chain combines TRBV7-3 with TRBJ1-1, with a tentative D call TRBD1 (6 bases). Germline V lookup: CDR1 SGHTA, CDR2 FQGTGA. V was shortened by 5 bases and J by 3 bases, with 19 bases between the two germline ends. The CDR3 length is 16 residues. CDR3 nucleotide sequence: TGTGCCAGCAGCCTCGGGACATCCGGAGGAGACACTGAAGCTTTCTTT. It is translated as CASSLGTSGGDTEAFF.

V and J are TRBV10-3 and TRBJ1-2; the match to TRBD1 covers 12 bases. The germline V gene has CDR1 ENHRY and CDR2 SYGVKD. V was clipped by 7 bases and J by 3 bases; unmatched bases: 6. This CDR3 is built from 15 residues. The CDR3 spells CAIMGDRGPDYGYTF. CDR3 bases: TGTGCCATCATGGGGGACAGGGGGCCGGACTATGGCTACACCTTC.

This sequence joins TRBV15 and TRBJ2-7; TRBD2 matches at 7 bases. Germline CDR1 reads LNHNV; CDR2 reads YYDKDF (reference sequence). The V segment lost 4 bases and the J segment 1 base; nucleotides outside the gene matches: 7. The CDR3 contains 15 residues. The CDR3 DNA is TGTGCCACCAGCATAAGGCGGGAGCGGTCCTACGAGCAGTACTTC. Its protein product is CATSIRRERSYEQYF.

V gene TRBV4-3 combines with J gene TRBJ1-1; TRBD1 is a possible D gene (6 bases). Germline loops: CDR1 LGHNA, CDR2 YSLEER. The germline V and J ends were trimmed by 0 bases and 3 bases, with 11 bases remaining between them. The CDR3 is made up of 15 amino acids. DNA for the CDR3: TGCGCCAGCAGCCAAGAAGGGGGTTGGGACACTGAAGCTTTCTTT. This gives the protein CASSQEGGWDTEAFF.

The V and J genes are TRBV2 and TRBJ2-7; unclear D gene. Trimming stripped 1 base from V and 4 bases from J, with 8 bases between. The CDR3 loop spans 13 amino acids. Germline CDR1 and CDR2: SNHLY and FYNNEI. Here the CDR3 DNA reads TGTGCCAGCAGTGAAGACGCGGATTACGAGCAGTACTTC. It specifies CASSEDADYEQYF.

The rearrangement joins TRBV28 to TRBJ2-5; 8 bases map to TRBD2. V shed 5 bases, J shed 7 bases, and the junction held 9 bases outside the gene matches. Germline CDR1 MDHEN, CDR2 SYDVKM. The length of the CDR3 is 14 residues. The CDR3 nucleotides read TGTGCCAGCAGTCCGGGGGGGGGTTACGGGACCCAGTACTTC. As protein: CASSPGGGYGTQYF.

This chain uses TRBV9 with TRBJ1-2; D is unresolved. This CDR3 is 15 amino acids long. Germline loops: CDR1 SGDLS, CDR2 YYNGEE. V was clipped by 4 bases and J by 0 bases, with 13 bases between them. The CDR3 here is CASSTRTETNYGYTF. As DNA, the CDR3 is TGTGCCAGCAGCACCCGGACGGAGACTAACTATGGCTACACCTTC.

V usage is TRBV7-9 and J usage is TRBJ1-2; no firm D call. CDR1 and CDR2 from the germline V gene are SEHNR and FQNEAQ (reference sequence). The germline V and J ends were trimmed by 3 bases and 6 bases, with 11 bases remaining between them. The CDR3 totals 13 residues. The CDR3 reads CASSFKVRDGYTF. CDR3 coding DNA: TGTGCCAGCAGCTTCAAGGTTAGGGATGGCTACACCTTC.

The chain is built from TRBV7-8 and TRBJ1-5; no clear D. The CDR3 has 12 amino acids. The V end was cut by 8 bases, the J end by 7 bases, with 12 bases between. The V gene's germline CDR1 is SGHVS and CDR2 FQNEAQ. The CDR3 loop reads CASCQAGQPQHF. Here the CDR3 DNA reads TGTGCCAGCTGCCAGGCGGGGCAGCCCCAGCATTTT.

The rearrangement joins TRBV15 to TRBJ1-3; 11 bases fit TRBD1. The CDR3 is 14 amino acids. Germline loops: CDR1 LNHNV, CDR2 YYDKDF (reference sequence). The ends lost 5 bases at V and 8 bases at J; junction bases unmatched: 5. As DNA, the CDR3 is TGTGCCACCAGCCAGGGGACAGGGGGGGACACCATATATTTT. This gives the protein CATSQGTGGDTIYF.

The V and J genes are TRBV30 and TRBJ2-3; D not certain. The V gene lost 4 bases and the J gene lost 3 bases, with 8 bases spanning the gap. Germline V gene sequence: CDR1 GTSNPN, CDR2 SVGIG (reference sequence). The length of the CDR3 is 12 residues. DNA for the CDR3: TGTGCCTGGACCGACGGGACAGATACGCAGTATTTT. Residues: CAWTDGTDTQYF. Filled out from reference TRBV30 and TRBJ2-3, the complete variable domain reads SQTIHQWPATLVQPVGSPLSLECTVEGTSNPNLYWYRQAAGRGLQLLFYSVGIGQISSEVPQNLSASRPQDRQFILSSKKLLLSDSGFYLCAWTDGTDTQYFGPGTRLTVL.

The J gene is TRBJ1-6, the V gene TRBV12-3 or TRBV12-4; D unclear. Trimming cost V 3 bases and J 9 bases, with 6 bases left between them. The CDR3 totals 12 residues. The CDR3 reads CASSFWGSPLHF. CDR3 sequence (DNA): TGTGCCAGCAGTTTTTGGGGTTCACCCCTCCACTTT.

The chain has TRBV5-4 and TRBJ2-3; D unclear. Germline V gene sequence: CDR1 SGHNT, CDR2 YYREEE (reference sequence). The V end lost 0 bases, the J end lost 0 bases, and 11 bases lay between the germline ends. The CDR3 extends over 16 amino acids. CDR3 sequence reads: CASSLDETSSTDTQYF. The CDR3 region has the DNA TGTGCCAGCAGCTTGGACGAAACTTCTAGCACAGATACGCAGTATTTT. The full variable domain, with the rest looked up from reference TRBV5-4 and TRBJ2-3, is ETGVTQSPTHLIKTRGQQVTLRCSSQSGHNTVSWYQQALGQGPQFIFQYYREEENGRGNFPPRFSGLQFPNYSSELNVNALELDDSALYLCASSLDETSSTDTQYFGPGTRLTVL.

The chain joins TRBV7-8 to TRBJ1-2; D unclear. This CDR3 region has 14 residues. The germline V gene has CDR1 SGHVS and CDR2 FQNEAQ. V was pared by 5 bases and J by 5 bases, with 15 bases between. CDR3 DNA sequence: TGTGCCAGCAGCCTAATGAAAGGAATATATGGCTACACCTTC. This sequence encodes CASSLMKGIYGYTF.

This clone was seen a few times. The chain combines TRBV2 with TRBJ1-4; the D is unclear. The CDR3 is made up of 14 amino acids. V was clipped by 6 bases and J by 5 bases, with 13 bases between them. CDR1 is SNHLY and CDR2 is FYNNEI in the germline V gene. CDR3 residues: CASRDSSNNEKLFF. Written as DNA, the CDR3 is TGTGCCAGCAGGGACTCAAGCAACAATGAAAAACTGTTTTTT.

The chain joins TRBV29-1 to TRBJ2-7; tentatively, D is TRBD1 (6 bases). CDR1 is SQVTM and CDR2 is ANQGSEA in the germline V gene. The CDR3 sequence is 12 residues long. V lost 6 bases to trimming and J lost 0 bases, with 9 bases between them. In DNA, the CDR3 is TGCAGCGTACAGGGAAACTCCTACGAGCAGTACTTC. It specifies CSVQGNSYEQYF.

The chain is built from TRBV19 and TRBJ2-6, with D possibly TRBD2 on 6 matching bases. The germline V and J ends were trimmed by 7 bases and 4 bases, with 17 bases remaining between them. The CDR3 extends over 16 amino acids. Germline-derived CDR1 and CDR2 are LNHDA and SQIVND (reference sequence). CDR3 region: CASTLGAGLGANVLTF. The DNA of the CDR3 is TGTGCCAGTACATTGGGCGCGGGGCTCGGGGCCAACGTCCTGACTTTC.

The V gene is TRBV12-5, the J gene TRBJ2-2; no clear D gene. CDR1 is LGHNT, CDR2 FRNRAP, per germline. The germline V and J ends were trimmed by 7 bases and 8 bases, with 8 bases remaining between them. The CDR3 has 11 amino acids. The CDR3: CASVIKGELFF. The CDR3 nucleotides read TGTGCTAGTGTAATAAAGGGGGAGCTGTTTTTT.

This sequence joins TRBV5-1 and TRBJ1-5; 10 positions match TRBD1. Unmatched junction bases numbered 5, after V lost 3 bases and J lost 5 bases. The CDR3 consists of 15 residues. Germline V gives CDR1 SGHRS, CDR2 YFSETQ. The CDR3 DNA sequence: TGCGCCAGCAGCTGGGGACAGGGGAAGGATCAGCCCCAGCATTTT. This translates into CASSWGQGKDQPQHF.

The CDR3 sequence is CASSYNGGSNQPQHF. CDR3 bases: TGTGCCAGCAGTTACAACGGGGGAAGCAATCAGCCCCAGCATTTT. The chain links TRBV6-2 or TRBV6-3 to TRBJ1-5, with D maybe TRBD1 (5 bases). The germline V and J ends were trimmed by 2 bases and 1 base, with 9 bases remaining between them. This CDR3 comprises 15 residues. In germline, CDR1 is MNHEY, CDR2 SVGEGT.

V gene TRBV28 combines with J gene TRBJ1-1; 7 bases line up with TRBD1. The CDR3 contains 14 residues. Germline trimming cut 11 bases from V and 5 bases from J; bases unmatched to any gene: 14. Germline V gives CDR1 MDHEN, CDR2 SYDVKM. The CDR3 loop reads CASERTGGSTEAFF. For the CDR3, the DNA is TGTGCCTCAGAAAGGACAGGTGGGTCGACTGAAGCTTTCTTT.

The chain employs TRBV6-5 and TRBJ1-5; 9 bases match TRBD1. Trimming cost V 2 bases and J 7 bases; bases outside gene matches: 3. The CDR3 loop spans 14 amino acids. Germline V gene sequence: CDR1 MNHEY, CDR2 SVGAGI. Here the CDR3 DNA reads TGTGCCAGCAGTTACCTGGGGACAGGGCAGCCCCAGCATTTT. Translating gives CASSYLGTGQPQHF.

The CDR3 protein is CASSIGASHQPQHF. CDR3 nucleotide sequence: TGTGCCAGCAGTATCGGGGCAAGTCATCAGCCCCAGCATTTT. The genes are TRBV6-5 and TRBJ1-5; possibly TRBD1 for D (5 bases). The germline CDR1 and CDR2 sequences are MNHEY and SVGAGI. The CDR3 contains 14 residues. Trimming stripped 5 bases from V and 5 bases from J, with 13 bases between.

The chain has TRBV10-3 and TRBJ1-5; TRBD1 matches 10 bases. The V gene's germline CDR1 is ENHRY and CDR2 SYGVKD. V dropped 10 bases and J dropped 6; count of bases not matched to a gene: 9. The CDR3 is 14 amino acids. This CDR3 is CATQGQGIVQPQHF. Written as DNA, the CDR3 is TGTGCCACACAGGGACAGGGGATTGTTCAGCCCCAGCATTTT.

CDR3 region: CSVDTPKDHPGTYNEQFF. In nucleotides, the CDR3 is TGCAGCGTCGACACCCCCAAGGACCATCCGGGAACCTACAATGAGCAGTTCTTC. The chain uses TRBV29-1 and TRBJ2-1, with D perhaps matching TRBD2 (5 bases). The length of the CDR3 is 18 residues. Germline V gene lookup returns CDR1 SQVTM and CDR2 ANQGSEA. Trimming shortened V by 6 bases and J by 2 bases, and 26 bases separated the two germline ends.

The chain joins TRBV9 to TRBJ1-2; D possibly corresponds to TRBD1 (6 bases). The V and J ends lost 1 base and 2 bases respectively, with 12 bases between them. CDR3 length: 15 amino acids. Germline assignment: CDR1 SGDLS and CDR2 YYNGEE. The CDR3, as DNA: TGTGCCAGCAGCGTACGGGGGCCCGGAAACTATGGCTACACCTTC. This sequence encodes CASSVRGPGNYGYTF.